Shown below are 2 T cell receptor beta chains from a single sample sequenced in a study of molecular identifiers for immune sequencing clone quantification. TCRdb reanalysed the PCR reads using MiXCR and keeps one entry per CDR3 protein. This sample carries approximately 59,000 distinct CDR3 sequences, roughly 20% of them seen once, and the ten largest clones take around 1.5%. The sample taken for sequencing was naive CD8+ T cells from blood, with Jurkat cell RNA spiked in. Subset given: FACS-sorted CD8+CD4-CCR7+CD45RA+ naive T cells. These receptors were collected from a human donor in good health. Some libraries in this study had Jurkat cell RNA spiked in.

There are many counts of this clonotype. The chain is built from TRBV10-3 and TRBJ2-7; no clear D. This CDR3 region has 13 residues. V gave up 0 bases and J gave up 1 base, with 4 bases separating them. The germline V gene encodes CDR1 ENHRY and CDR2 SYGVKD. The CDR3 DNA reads TGTGCCATCAGTGAGTCAGTATCCTACGAGCAGTACTTC. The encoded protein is CAISESVSYEQYF.

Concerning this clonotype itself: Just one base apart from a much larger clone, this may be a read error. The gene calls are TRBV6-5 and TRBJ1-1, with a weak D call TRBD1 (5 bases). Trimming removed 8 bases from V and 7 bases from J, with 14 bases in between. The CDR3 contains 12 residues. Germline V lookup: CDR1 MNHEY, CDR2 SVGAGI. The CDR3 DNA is TGTGCCAGCGGGCTTCAGGGAAATGAAGCTTTCTTT. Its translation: CASGLQGNEAFF.